The source of this TCR beta chain is a study of cytomegalovirus exposure and HLA in healthy donors. Study-wide results and limits: The productive fraction for most TCR beta V segments was about 90% or about 30% in an earlier analysis. Immune exposure information comprised only CMV serostatus.

In regard to this clone: What it recognizes is unknown.

Those who donated were healthy bone marrow donors. CDR1 and CDR2 (germline): SGHRS, YFSETQ. Trimming shortened V by 0 bases and J by 8 bases, and 20 bases separated the two germline ends. The CDR3 consists of 16 residues. PCR was performed using 60 Vbeta and 13 Jbeta primers. Sequencing used immunoSEQ multiplex PCR; TCRdb keeps in-frame clones, though not all of them. This sample has more than 90,000 clones, with 80% to 85% found just once. This chain uses TRBV5-1 with TRBJ1-2; D might be TRBD1 (5 bases). Sequenced input: PBMCs. This clonotype was obtained from a woman in her 70s in good health and CMV-seropositive. CDR3 sequence reads: CASSLEGQGVSFGYTF. CDR3 in DNA: TGCGCCAGCAGCTTGGAAGGGCAGGGTGTTTCCTTCGGCTACACCTTC.